This T cell receptor beta chain was recorded in a study of blood T cell repertoires in COVID-19. Study-level background: PBMCs, B-cell-depleted T cells, or T cells were the source of the cDNA or gDNA that made up the material.

In the source study's methods: Estimation of nucleated cell counts was performed using reference gene primer amplification. Data came from immunoSEQ multiplex PCR; TCRdb stores just in-frame clones and leaves some out. From that table come the V and J calls and clone size; the DNA was used to work out D and trimming. The table has 120,000 to 150,000 clones, about 84% seen once; the top ten hold around 13%. Germline loops: CDR1 SNHLY, CDR2 FYNNEI. J gave up 0 bases and V 6 bases, and 2 bases lay outside the gene matches. This CDR3 has 16 amino acids. Sample: peripheral blood. The V and J genes are TRBV2 and TRBJ2-1, with 13 bases fitting TRBD2. The receptor was derived from a man in his sixties with active or convalescent COVID-19. CDR3 sequence (DNA): TGTGCCAGCAGGACTAGCGGGAGGACCTCCTACAATGAGCAGTTCTTC. This translates into CASRTSGRTSYNEQFF.